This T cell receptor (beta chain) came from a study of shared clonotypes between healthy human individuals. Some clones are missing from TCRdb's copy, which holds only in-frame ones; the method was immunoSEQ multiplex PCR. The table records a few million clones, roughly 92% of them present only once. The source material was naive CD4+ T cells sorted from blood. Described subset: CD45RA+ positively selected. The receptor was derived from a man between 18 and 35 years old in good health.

CDR3 sequence reads: CATEETGDYGYTF. The DNA for the CDR3 is TGTGCCACCGAAGAAACAGGGGACTATGGCTACACCTTC. The V gene is TRBV10-3, the J gene TRBJ1-2; 7 bases line up with TRBD1. Unmatched junction bases numbered 8, after V lost 10 bases and J lost 3 bases. This CDR3 region has 13 residues. From germline, CDR1 is ENHRY and CDR2 SYGVKD.